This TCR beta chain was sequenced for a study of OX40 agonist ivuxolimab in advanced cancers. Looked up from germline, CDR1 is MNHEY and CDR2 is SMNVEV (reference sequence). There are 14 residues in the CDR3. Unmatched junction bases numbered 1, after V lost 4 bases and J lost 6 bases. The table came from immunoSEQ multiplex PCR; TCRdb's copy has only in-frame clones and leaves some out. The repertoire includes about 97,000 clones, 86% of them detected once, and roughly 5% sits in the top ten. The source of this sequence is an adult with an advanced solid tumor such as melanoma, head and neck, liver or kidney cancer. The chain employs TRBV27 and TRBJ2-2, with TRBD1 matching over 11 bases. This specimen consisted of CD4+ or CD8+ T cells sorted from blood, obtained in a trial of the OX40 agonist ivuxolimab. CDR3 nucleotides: TGTGCCAGCAGTTGGGGACAGGGGGCCGGGGAGCTGTTTTTT. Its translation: CASSWGQGAGELFF.